The 8 T cell receptor beta chains below come from one sample, sequenced in a study of blood T cell repertoires in COVID-19. Some clones are missing from TCRdb's copy, which holds only in-frame ones; the method was immunoSEQ multiplex PCR. The sample contains 200,000 to 250,000 clones, approximately 82% of which appear only once. Material: peripheral blood. These receptors were collected from a woman older than 75 with acute or convalescent COVID-19.

CDR3 residues: CASGLAQGAGGYTF. As DNA, the CDR3 is TGTGCTAGTGGTTTAGCCCAGGGGGCGGGCGGCTACACCTTC. V usage is TRBV12-5 and J usage is TRBJ1-2; 8 positions match TRBD1. CDR1 is LGHNT and CDR2 is FRNRAP in the germline V gene. V was clipped by 3 bases and J by 8 bases; unmatched bases: 8. The CDR3 contains 14 residues.

This clone was recorded a few times. The chain joins TRBV3-1 (or the pseudogene TRBV3-2) to TRBJ1-1; D may be TRBD1 (6 bases). The germline V gene encodes CDR1 LGHDT and CDR2 YNNKEL (reference sequence). CDR3 length equals 13 residues. Between the trimmed V and J ends, which lost 6 bases and 2 bases, there was a span of 10 bases. The CDR3 nucleotides are TGTGCCAGCAGTCGGACAGTTAACACTGAAGCTTTCTTT. This translates into CASSRTVNTEAFF.

The CDR3 bases are TGTGCCAGCAGTTTCCCAGGGGGCAGTGGCTACACCTTC. Translation: CASSFPGGSGYTF. V and J are TRBV12-3 or TRBV12-4 and TRBJ1-2; 8 bases map to TRBD1. This CDR3 contains 13 residues. V lost 3 bases and J lost 7; bases outside the gene matches: 4.

This clone was counted once. This chain links TRBV7-2 with TRBJ2-1; no clear D. This CDR3 is 11 amino acids long. Trimming took 5 bases from V and 10 from J, leaving 9 bases between them. Germline assignment: CDR1 SGHTA and CDR2 FQGNSA. The CDR3 DNA follows: TGTGCCAGCAGCCAACGTCGGGAGCAGTTCTTC. Its translation: CASSQRREQFF.

This clone was observed once. This sequence joins TRBV7-9 and TRBJ2-1, with D possibly matching TRBD2 (7 bases). The CDR3 has 14 residues. Germline V gene data show CDR1 as SEHNR and CDR2 as FQNEAQ (reference sequence). The ends were cut back, 5 bases at V and 9 bases at J, with 17 bases in the middle. CDR3 sequence: CASSLTGGASEQFF. CDR3 DNA: TGTGCCAGCAGCCTGACTGGGGGGGCCTCTGAGCAGTTCTTC.

This clone has only one observation. The chain joins TRBV28 to TRBJ2-7, with TRBD1 identical over 8 bases. Germline V lookup: CDR1 MDHEN, CDR2 SYDVKM. Losses at the gene ends were 5 bases for V and 2 bases for J; bases not matched to a gene: 5. The CDR3 spans 14 residues. CDR3 region: CASSDRGSTYEQYF. The CDR3 region has the DNA TGTGCCAGCAGTGACAGGGGTTCGACCTACGAGCAGTACTTC.

The chain uses TRBV10-3 and TRBJ2-1; TRBD1 matches 8 bases. This CDR3 contains 16 residues. From germline, CDR1 is ENHRY and CDR2 SYGVKD. V lost 0 bases, J lost 7 bases, and 8 bases stayed unmatched. The CDR3 DNA is TGTGCCATCAGTGAGTCCGGGTCAGGGGGCACGAATGAGCAGTTCTTC. It yields the protein CAISESGSGGTNEQFF.

This chain connects TRBV27 to TRBJ2-1, with D maybe TRBD2 (6 bases). The V end lost 1 base, the J end lost 0 bases, and 13 bases lay between the germline ends. CDR3 size: 17 residues. Germline V gene sequence: CDR1 MNHEY, CDR2 SMNVEV (reference sequence). The CDR3 region has the DNA TGTGCCAGCAGTTTATTAGGGCTAGCGCACTCCTACAATGAGCAGTTCTTC. Protein sequence: CASSLLGLAHSYNEQFF.